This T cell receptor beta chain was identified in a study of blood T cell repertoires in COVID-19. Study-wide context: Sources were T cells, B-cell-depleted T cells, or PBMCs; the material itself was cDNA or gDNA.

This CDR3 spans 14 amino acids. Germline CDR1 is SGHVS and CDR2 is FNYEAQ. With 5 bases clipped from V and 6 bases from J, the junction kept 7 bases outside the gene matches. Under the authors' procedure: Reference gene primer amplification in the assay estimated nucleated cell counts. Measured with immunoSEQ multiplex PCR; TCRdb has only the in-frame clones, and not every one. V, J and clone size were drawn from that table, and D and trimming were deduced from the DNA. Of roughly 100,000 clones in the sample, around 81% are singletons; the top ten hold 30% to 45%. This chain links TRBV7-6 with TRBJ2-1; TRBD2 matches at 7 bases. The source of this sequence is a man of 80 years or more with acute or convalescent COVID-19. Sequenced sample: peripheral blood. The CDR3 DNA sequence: TGTGCCAGCAGCCCGCGGCGGGGGATCAATGAGCAGTTCTTC. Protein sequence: CASSPRRGINEQFF.